This T cell receptor beta chain was recovered during a study of metastatic and nonmetastatic thyroid tumors. About the research overall: Repertoire data that came from the blood and tumor or nodule tissue of malignant and benign thyroid patients were compared.

No patient received treatment before thyroid surgery. Details on this clone: This clone may be a read error of a much larger clone one base away. This likely comes from a read error, as the CDR3 has no conserved phenylalanine or tryptophan at its end. This sample includes further DNA sequences coding for the same CDR3.

This CDR3 comprises 14 residues. Germline lookup yields CDR1 MGHDK and CDR2 SYGVNS. V was cut by 6 bases and J by 3 bases, with 14 bases left in between. TCRdb reanalyzed the PCR reads via MiXCR. The sample consists of around 38,000 clones, 28% of them appearing once. V gene TRBV25-1 combines with J gene TRBJ2-5, with D possibly being TRBD2 (7 bases). Sequencing was performed on blood. This receptor was taken from a male donor with papillary thyroid cancer or a benign thyroid nodule (not recorded which). Some clones in this sample may be carry-over from other donors' samples. CDR3 nucleotides: TGTGCCAGCAGCCTACGAGGGGGGGAAGAGACCCAGTACCTC. This gives the protein CASSLRGGEETQYL.